The present entry profiles one T cell receptor beta chain with its context. Its antigen is undetermined. Sequencing used immunoSEQ multiplex PCR; TCRdb keeps in-frame clones, though not all of them. The data contain 150,000 or so clones, approximately 90% of them singletons. The sample comes from a study of radiation and T cells in renal cell carcinoma. Study context: Nephrectomy followed 15 Gy stereotactic body radiation by 4 weeks. Study findings and constraints: Top tumor clonotypes rose in blood 2 weeks post-radiation, then contracted.

Time point given: baseline pretreatment blood. The treatment: 15 Gy SBRT to primary tumor, nephrectomy 4 weeks later. Radiation-treated patients gave blood at baseline, week 2 and week 4. The patient's renal cell carcinoma had clear cell pathology. This receptor was obtained from a woman in her sixties or seventies with renal cell carcinoma. The source material was blood, sampled from a patient whose treatment included radiotherapy and nephrectomy.

CDR3 sequence reads: CASSLLRAGEGEKLFF. DNA of the CDR3: TGTGCCAGTAGCCTCCTGCGGGCCGGCGAGGGGGAAAAACTGTTTTTT. The chain recombines TRBV19 with TRBJ1-4; D may be TRBD1 (5 bases). V shed 6 bases and J shed 8 bases, with 22 bases lying between them. This CDR3 is built from 16 residues. Per germline, CDR1 LNHDA and CDR2 SQIVND (reference sequence).